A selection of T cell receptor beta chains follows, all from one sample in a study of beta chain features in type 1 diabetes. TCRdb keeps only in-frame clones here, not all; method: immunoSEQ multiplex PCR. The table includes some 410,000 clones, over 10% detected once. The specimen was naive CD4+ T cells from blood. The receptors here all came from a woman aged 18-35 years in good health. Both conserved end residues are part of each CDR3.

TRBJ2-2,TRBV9,CASSPLGLNTGELFF
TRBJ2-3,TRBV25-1,CASSDRGLSTDTQYF
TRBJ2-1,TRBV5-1,CASSAGIDRYNEQFF
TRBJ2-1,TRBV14,CASSQDRGYNEQFF
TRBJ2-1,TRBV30,CAWRRTDEQFF
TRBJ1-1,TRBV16,CASSQFALGSTEAFF
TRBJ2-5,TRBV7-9,CALSRALRETQYF
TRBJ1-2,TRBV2,CASSGDRDRGRESYGYTF
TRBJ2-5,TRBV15,CATSREAGWQTQYF
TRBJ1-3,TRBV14,CASSQRRGSSGNTIYF
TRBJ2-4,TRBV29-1,CSVYDRGQYIQYF
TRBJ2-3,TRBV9,CATSTGFGTDTQYF
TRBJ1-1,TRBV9,CASSVDRWGTEAFF
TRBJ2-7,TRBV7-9,CASSLGTSGRAEQYF
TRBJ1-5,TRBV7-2,CASSLERTGGGQPQHF
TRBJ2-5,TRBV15,CATTSGRRETQYF
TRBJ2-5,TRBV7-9,CASSRGQQETQYF
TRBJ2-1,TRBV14,CASSIGLGDEQFF
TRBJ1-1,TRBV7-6,CASSLGIFEGSGTEAFF
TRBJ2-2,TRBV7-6,CASSSRTSGFTGELFF
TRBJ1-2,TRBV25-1,CASSTTLQGHYGYTF
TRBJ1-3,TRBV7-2,CASSLVNTIYF
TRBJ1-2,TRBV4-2,CASSHPDRTGYTF
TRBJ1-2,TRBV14,CASAGAETYGYTF
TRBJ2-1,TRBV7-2,CASSIGQVFQFF
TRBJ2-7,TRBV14,CASSQWVQGSYEQYF
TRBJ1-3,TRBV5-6,CASSLKVSGNTIYF
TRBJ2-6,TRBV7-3,CASSLTRDGFSGANVLTF